This T cell receptor (beta chain) derives from a study of neurological immune-mediated disorders. Trimming pared 3 bases from V and 6 bases from J, leaving 9 bases between. The CDR3 is 13 amino acids. Described time point: longitudinal time-point 3. In its sample, this clonotype was seen many times. Template-switch 5'RACE cDNA synthesis added a 10-nucleotide unique molecular identifier. TCRdb re-analysed the 5' RACE reads in MiXCR, keeping a single row per CDR3 protein. The data show about 53,000 distinct CDR3 sequences, 8% to 9% seen once. This clonotype originated in a woman aged 40 to 50 in good health. Sequenced sample: PBMCs. V is TRBV12-3 or TRBV12-4 and J is TRBJ2-1; D is perhaps TRBD1 or TRBD2 (5 bases each). CDR3 in DNA: TGTGCCAGCAGTTTGGGACCCCTCAATGAGCAGTTCTTC. Its translation is CASSLGPLNEQFF.